This T cell receptor (beta chain) was recorded in a study of T cell responses to AZD1222 COVID-19 vaccine. The CDR3 spans 15 residues. Germline CDR1 SGHNT, CDR2 YYREEE (reference sequence). V lost 4 bases, J lost 9 bases, and 17 bases lay in between. The table came from immunoSEQ multiplex PCR; TCRdb's copy has only in-frame clones and leaves some out. The sample includes approximately 88,000 clones, 70% to 90% of them seen just once. The rearrangement joins TRBV5-4 to TRBJ1-6; D might be TRBD1 (6 bases). This receptor was obtained from an adult who received the AZD1222 COVID-19 vaccine. The sample in question was peripheral blood, obtained 28 days after the second AZD1222 dose. The CDR3 loop reads CASSPERVGGSPLHF. CDR3 sequence (DNA): TGTGCCAGCAGCCCCGAAAGGGTAGGGGGTTCACCCCTCCACTTT.